These T cell receptor beta chains were read from a single sample in a study of post-analysis software for immune sequencing data. In TCRdb, the PCR reads were re-called with MiXCR into one record per CDR3 protein. Of roughly 600,000 distinct CDR3 sequences detected, about 44% appear once; the ten largest clones hold about 1.8%. Specimen: blood. These TCRs come from a girl aged 5-17 years with multiple sclerosis. Both conserved end residues are part of each CDR3. A D gene is named only where the DNA matches it firmly. Clone size is not always given. Where it is, it says once, few, many or a class for expanded clones.

J gene,clone size,D gene,V gene,CDR3 DNA,CDR3 protein
TRBJ2-3,NA,NA,TRBV7-9,TGTGCCAGCAGCTTGCCCCCGACTCCCCAGTATTTT,CASSLPPTPQYF
TRBJ2-5,NA,NA,TRBV4-1,TGCGCCAGCAGCCAAGACGGACAGCCTCAAGAGACCCAGTACTTC,CASSQDGQPQETQYF
TRBJ2-7,few,TRBD2,TRBV7-8,TGTGCCAGCAGCTTAGTTGCCGGGACTACCGCCTACGAGCAGTACTTC,CASSLVAGTTAYEQYF
TRBJ1-1,NA,NA,TRBV18,TGTGCCAGCTCACCACCTCAAGAATACACTGAAGCTTTCTTT,CASSPPQEYTEAFF
TRBJ2-1,NA,TRBD2,TRBV20-1,TGCAGTGCTAGTCCACGAGCGGGACGCTACAATGAGCAGTTCTTC,CSASPRAGRYNEQFF
TRBJ2-1,NA,TRBD2,TRBV7-9,TGTGCCAGCAGCCTCGAAGGACTAGCCGATGAGCAGTTCTTC,CASSLEGLADEQFF
TRBJ2-1,few,TRBD1,TRBV9,TGTGCCAGCAGCGCTCACAGGGGTCCCTACAATGAGCAGTTCTTC,CASSAHRGPYNEQFF
TRBJ1-2,NA,NA,TRBV7-2,TGTGCCAGCAGCTTTGGACAATATGGCTACACCTTC,CASSFGQYGYTF
TRBJ2-1,NA,NA,TRBV24-1,TGTGCCACCAGTGATTTGAATCCTCGTGAGCAGTTCTTC,CATSDLNPREQFF
TRBJ2-4,few,NA,TRBV28,TGTGCCAGCAGTTCTCTAGGGAGCGGTCCTGAGTCTTTGGGTGCCAAAAACATTCAGTACTTC,CASSSLGSGPESLGAKNIQYF
TRBJ2-1,NA,TRBD2,TRBV5-6,TGTGCCGGCAGCTTCGGACTAGCGGTTAACCACAATGAGCAGTTCTTC,CAGSFGLAVNHNEQFF
TRBJ1-2,NA,NA,TRBV5-1,TGCGCCAGCAGCTTGGACCGGGACATTCGTCAAGGCTACACCTTC,CASSLDRDIRQGYTF
TRBJ2-1,few,NA,TRBV7-9,TGTGCCAGCAGCCTACAGGCACTTGAGCAGTTCTTC,CASSLQALEQFF
TRBJ2-1,NA,TRBD2,TRBV29-1,TGCAGCCACACGACTAGCGGGCCCTACAATGAGCAGTTCTTC,CSHTTSGPYNEQFF